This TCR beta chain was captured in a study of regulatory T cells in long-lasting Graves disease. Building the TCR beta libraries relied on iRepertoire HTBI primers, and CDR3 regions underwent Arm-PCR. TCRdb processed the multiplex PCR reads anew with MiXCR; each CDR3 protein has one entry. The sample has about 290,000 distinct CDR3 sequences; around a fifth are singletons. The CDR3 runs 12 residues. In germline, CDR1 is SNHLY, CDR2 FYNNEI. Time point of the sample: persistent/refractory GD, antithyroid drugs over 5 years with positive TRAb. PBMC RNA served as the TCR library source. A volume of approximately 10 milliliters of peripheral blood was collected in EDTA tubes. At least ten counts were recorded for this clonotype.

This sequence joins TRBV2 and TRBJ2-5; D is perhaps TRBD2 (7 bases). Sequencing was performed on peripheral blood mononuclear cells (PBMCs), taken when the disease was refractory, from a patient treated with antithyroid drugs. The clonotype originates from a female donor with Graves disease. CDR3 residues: CATRGGGETQYF. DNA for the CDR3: TGTGCTACTAGGGGGGGAGGAGAGACCCAGTACTTC.